Presented here are 9 T cell receptor beta chains from one specimen sequenced in a study of T cells after posttransplantation cyclophosphamide. Produced via immunoSEQ multiplex PCR; TCRdb's table is partial and in-frame only. Altogether approximately 5,400 clones were found in the sample, and no singletons occur. Busulfan-fludarabine conditioning, marrow transplant, and cyclophosphamide on days +3 and +4 were administered. The material was PBMCs, obtained after allogeneic stem cell transplant with posttransplant cyclophosphamide. These TCRs come from a male patient aged 60 to 75 who received an allogeneic stem cell transplant from a related donor, was CMV-positive, and had no GVHD. Some of the T cells may derive from the graft donor.

The V and J genes are TRBV9 and TRBJ1-1, with TRBD1 matching 10 bases. Germline lookup yields CDR1 SGDLS and CDR2 YYNGEE. The CDR3 loop spans 17 amino acids. Germline trimming cut 0 bases from V and 5 bases from J; bases unmatched to any gene: 10. The CDR3: CASSVGIWGDRGTEAFF. The CDR3 nucleotides are TGTGCCAGCAGCGTAGGTATATGGGGGGACAGGGGAACTGAAGCTTTCTTT.

This clone was detected many times. The rearrangement links TRBV5-6 to TRBJ2-3; perhaps TRBD1 as D (6 bases). Germline V gene data show CDR1 as SGHDT and CDR2 as YYEEEE. The CDR3 has 14 amino acids. The ends were cut back, 4 bases at V and 2 bases at J, with 11 bases in the middle. Here the CDR3 reads CASSIRGFTDTQYF. DNA of the CDR3: TGTGCCAGCAGCATCAGGGGATTCACAGATACGCAGTATTTT.

This clone was observed at least ten times. The chain carries TRBV6-5 and TRBJ1-2, with unresolved D. V was pared by 6 bases and J by 4 bases, with 15 bases between. CDR3 size: 14 residues. CDR1 is MNHEY and CDR2 is SVGAGI in the germline V gene. CDR3: CASSREGEVYGYTF. The CDR3 DNA is TGTGCCAGCAGCCGCGAGGGAGAGGTCTATGGCTACACCTTC.

This clone was counted many times. The J gene is TRBJ2-4, the V gene TRBV6-5; no reliable D call. Germline assignment: CDR1 MNHEY and CDR2 SVGAGI. The CDR3 spans 14 residues. V was cut by 6 bases and J by 0 bases, with 9 bases left in between. The CDR3 DNA follows: TGTGCCAGCAGCCACCCGGTAGCCAAAAACATTCAGTACTTC. Protein: CASSHPVAKNIQYF.

This clone was counted at least ten times. The V call is TRBV7-9, the J call TRBJ1-3; D uncertain. Germline V lookup: CDR1 SEHNR, CDR2 FQNEAQ (reference sequence). Between the trimmed V and J ends, which lost 5 bases and 5 bases, there was a span of 13 bases. The CDR3 length is 14 residues. The CDR3 sequence is CASSPERARNTIYF. For the CDR3, the DNA is TGTGCCAGCAGCCCAGAGAGGGCGCGAAACACCATATATTTT.

The table lists this clone with many counts. The chain carries TRBV19 and TRBJ1-5, with 11 bases identical to TRBD1. Germline-derived CDR1 and CDR2 are LNHDA and SQIVND (reference sequence). Trimming cost V 7 bases and J 2 bases; bases outside gene matches: 4. The CDR3 contains 15 residues. The chain's CDR3 is CASMPGQGGNQPQHF. The CDR3 region has the DNA TGTGCCAGTATGCCGGGACAGGGGGGCAATCAGCCCCAGCATTTT.

This clone was detected a few times. This chain links TRBV6-5 with TRBJ1-5, with 7 nucleotides matching TRBD1. Germline V gene data show CDR1 as MNHEY and CDR2 as SVGAGI. The CDR3 loop spans 14 amino acids. The ends lost 4 bases at V and 7 bases at J; junction bases unmatched: 7. This chain's CDR3 is CASSFHRGGQPQHF. The CDR3 nucleotides are TGTGCCAGCAGTTTCCACAGGGGCGGGCAGCCCCAGCATTTT.

This clone was detected a few times. This rearrangement joins TRBV18 to TRBJ2-1; D may be TRBD1 (5 bases). CDR3 length: 14 amino acids. Germline-derived CDR1 and CDR2 are KGHSH and LQKENI. V dropped 0 bases and J dropped 6 bases, with 9 bases sitting between them. The CDR3 reads CASSPPDNFNEQFF. The CDR3 nucleotides are TGTGCCAGCTCACCACCGGACAATTTCAATGAGCAGTTCTTC. Full variable domain (rest looked up from reference TRBV18 and TRBJ2-1): NAGVMQNPRHLVRRRGQEARLRCSPMKGHSHVYWYRQLPEEGLKFMVYLQKENIIDESGMPKERFSAEFPKEGPSILRIQQVVRGDSAAYFCASSPPDNFNEQFFGPGTRLTVL.

This clone was counted between two and nine times. This chain connects TRBV7-2 to TRBJ1-6; 7 positions match TRBD1. CDR3 length: 16 amino acids. V gave up 2 bases and J gave up 8 bases; unmatched junction bases: 9. The germline gives CDR1 SGHTA, CDR2 FQGNSA. As DNA, the CDR3 is TGTGCCAGCAGCTTATTTGGCCCCAGGGGGGATTCACCCCTCCACTTT. Translated, it gives CASSLFGPRGDSPLHF.